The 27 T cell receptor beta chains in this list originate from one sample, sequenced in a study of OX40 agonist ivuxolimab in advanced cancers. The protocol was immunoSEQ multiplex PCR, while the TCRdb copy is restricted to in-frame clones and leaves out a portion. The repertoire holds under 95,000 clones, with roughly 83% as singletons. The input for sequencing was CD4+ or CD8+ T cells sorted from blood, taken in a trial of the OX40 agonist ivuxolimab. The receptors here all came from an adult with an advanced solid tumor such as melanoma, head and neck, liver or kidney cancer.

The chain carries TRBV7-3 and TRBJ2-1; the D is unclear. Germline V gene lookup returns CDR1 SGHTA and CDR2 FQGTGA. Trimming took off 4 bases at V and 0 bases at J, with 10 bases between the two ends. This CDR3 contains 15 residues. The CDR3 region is CASSSNGGSYNEQFF. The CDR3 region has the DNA TGTGCCAGCAGCTCCAATGGCGGCTCCTACAATGAGCAGTTCTTC.

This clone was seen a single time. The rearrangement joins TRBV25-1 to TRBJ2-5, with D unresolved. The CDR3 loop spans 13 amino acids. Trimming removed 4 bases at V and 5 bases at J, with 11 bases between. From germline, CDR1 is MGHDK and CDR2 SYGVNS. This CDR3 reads CASSGAARETQYF. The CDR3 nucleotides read TGTGCCAGCAGTGGGGCCGCGAGGGAGACCCAGTACTTC.

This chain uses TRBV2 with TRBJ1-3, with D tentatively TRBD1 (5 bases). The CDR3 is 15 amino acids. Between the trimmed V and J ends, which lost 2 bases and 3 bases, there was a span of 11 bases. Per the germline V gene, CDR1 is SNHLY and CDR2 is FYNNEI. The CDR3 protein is CASSERAGYGNTIYF. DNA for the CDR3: TGTGCCAGCAGTGAAAGAGCAGGGTATGGAAACACCATATATTTT.

The CDR3 spells CATLSGANVLTF. The CDR3 nucleotides read TGTGCCACCCTCTCTGGGGCCAACGTCCTGACTTTC. The chain is built from TRBV6-5 and TRBJ2-6; D uncertain. Germline V gives CDR1 MNHEY, CDR2 SVGAGI. This CDR3 is built from 12 residues. V lost 10 bases and J 0 bases, leaving 4 bases between the germline ends.

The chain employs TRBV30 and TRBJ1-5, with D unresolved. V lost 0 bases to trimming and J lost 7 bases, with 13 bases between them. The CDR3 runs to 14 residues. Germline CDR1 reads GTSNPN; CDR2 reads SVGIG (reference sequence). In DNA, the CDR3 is TGTGCCTGGAGTGTGGGGAACAAGGGACAGCCCCAGCATTTT. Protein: CAWSVGNKGQPQHF.

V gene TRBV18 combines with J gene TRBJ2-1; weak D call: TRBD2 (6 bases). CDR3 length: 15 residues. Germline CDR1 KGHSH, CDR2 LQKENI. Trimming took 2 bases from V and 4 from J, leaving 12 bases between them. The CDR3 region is CASSPRMEGYNEQFF. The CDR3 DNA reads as TGTGCCAGCTCACCAAGGATGGAGGGGTACAATGAGCAGTTCTTC. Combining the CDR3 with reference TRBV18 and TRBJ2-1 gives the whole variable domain NAGVMQNPRHLVRRRGQEARLRCSPMKGHSHVYWYRQLPEEGLKFMVYLQKENIIDESGMPKERFSAEFPKEGPSILRIQQVVRGDSAAYFCASSPRMEGYNEQFFGPGTRLTVL.

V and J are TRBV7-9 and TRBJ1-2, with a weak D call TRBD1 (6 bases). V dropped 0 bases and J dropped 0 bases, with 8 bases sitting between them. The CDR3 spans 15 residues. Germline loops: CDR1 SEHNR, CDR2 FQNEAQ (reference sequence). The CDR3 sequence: CASSLAGGPNYGYTF. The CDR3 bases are TGTGCCAGCAGCTTAGCGGGGGGGCCTAACTATGGCTACACCTTC.

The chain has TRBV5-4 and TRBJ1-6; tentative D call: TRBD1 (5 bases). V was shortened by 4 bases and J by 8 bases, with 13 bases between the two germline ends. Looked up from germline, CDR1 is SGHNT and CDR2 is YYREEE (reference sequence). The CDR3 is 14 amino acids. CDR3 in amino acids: CASSPTRGDSPLHF. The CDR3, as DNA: TGTGCCAGCAGCCCAACTCGAGGGGATTCACCCCTCCACTTT.

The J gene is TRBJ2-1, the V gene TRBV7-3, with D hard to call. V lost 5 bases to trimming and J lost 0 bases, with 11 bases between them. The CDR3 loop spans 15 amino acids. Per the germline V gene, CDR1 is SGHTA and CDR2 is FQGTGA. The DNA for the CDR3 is TGTGCCAGCAGCAAAATGGGAAGCTCCTACAATGAGCAGTTCTTC. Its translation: CASSKMGSSYNEQFF.

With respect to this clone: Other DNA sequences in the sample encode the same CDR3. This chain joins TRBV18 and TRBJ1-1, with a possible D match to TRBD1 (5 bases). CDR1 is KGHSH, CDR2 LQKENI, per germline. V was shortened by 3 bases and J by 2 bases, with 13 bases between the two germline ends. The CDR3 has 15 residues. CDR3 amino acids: CASSPAERGNTEAFF. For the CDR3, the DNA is TGTGCCAGCTCACCGGCCGAAAGGGGAAACACTGAAGCTTTCTTT.

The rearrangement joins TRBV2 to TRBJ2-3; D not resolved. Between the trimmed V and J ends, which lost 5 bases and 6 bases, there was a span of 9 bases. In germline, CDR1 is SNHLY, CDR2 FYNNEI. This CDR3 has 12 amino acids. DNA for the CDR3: TGTGCCAGCAGTAAAAGATCGGATACGCAGTATTTT. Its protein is CASSKRSDTQYF.

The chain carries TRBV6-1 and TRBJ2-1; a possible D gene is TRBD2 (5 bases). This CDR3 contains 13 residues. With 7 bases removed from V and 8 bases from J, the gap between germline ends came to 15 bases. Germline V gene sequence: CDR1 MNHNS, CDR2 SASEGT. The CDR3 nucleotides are TGTGCCAGCATCCTGACTACCCCCCATGAGCAGTTCTTC. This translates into CASILTTPHEQFF.

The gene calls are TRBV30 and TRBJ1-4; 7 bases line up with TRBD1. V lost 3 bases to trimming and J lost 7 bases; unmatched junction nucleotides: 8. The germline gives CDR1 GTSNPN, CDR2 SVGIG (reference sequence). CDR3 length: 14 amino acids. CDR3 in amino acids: CAWSAGGGREKLFF. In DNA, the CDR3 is TGTGCCTGGAGCGCAGGGGGAGGGCGTGAAAAACTGTTTTTT.

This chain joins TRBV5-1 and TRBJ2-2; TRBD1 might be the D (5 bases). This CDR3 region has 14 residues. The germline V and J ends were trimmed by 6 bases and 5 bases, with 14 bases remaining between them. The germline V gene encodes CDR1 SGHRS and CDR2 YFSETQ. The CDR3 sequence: CASNPGSWTGELFF. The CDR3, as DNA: TGCGCCAGCAATCCAGGGTCGTGGACCGGGGAGCTGTTTTTT.

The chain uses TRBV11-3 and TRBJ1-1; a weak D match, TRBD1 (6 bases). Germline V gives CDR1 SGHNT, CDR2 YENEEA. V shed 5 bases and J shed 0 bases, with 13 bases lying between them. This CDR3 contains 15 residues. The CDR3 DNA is TGTGCCAGCAGCCCACAGGGTTCCATGAACACTGAAGCTTTCTTT. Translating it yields CASSPQGSMNTEAFF.

CDR3 amino acids: CASTTRRDRRITGELFF. The CDR3 bases are TGTGCCAGTACAACGCGAAGGGACCGACGTATCACCGGGGAGCTGTTTTTT. The chain has TRBV19 and TRBJ2-2; D possibly matches TRBD1 or TRBD2 (5 bases each). Trimming took off 7 bases at V and 4 bases at J, with 22 bases between the two ends. Germline-derived CDR1 and CDR2 are LNHDA and SQIVND (reference sequence). The CDR3 extends over 17 amino acids.

The CDR3 reads CAISGSQGLISYGYTF. The CDR3 DNA is TGTGCCATCAGCGGGTCTCAGGGGCTTATATCCTATGGCTACACCTTC. The chain carries TRBV10-3 and TRBJ1-2; D possibly corresponds to TRBD1 (6 bases). Germline lookup yields CDR1 ENHRY and CDR2 SYGVKD. V was trimmed by 6 bases and J by 4 bases, leaving 21 bases between them. The CDR3 spans 16 residues.

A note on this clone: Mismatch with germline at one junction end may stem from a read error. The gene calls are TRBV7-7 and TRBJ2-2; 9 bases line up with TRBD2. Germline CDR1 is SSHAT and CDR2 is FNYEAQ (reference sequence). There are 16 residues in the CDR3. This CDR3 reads CASSLVSGRRTGELFF. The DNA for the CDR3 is TGTGCTAGCAGCTTAGTTAGCGGGAGACGGACCGGGGAGCTGTTTTTT.

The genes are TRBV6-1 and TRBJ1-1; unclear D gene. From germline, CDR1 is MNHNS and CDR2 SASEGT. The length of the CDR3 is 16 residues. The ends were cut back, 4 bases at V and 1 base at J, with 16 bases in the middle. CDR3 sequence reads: CASSVQPRPGNTEAFF. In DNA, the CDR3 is TGTGCCAGCAGTGTACAGCCCCGTCCCGGGAACACTGAAGCTTTCTTT.

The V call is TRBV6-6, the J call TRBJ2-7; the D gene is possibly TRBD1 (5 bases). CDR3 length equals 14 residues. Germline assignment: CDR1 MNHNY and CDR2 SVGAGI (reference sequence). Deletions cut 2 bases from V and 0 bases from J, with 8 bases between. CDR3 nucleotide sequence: TGTGCCAGCAGTTACACCACAGGCTCCTACGAGCAGTACTTC. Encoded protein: CASSYTTGSYEQYF.

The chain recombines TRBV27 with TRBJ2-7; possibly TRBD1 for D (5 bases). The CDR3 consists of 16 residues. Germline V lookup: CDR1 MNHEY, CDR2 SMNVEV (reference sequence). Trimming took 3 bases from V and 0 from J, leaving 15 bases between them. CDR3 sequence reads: CASSFGRDSYSYEQYF. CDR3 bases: TGTGCCAGCAGTTTCGGCAGGGATTCCTACTCCTACGAGCAGTACTTC.

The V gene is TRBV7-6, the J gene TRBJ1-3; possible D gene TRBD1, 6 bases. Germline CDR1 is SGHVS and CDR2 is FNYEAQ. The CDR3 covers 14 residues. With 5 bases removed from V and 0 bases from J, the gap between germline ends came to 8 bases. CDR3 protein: CASSRTDSGNTIYF. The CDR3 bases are TGTGCCAGCAGCCGGACAGACTCTGGAAACACCATATATTTT.

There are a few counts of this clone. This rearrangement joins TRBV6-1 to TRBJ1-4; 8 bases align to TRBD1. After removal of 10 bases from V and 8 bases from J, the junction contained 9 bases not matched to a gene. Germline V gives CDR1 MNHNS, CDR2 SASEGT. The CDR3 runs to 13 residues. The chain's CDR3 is CATIGQGGEKLFF. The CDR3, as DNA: TGTGCCACCATCGGACAGGGAGGCGAAAAACTGTTTTTT.

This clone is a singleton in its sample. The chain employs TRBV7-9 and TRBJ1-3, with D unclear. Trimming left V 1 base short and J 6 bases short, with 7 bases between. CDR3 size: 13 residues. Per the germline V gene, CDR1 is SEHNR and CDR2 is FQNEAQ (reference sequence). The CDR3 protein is CASSLGGQNTIYF. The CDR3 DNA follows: TGTGCCAGCAGCTTAGGTGGCCAAAACACCATATATTTT.

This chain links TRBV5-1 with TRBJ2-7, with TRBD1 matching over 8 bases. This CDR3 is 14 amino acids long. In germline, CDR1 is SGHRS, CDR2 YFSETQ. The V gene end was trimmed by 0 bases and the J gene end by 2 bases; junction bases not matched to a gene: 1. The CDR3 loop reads CASSLGTGTYEQYF. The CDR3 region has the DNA TGCGCCAGCAGCTTGGGGACAGGGACCTACGAGCAGTACTTC.

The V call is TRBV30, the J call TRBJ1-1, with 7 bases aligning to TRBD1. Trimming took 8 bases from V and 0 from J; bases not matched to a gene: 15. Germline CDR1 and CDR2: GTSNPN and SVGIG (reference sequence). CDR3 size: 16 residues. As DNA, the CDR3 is TGTGCCCATACCCGTCAGAGACAGGGATTGAACACTGAAGCTTTCTTT. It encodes CAHTRQRQGLNTEAFF.

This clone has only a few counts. For the CDR3, the DNA is TGTGCCAGCAGCCAAGATCAGGGGGTGGGGGACTATGGCTACACCTTC. It yields the protein CASSQDQGVGDYGYTF. The chain links TRBV5-8 to TRBJ1-2, with 7 positions matching TRBD1. V was clipped by 4 bases and J by 3 bases; unmatched bases: 12. The CDR3 runs to 16 residues. CDR1 and CDR2 (germline): SGHTS, YDEGEE.